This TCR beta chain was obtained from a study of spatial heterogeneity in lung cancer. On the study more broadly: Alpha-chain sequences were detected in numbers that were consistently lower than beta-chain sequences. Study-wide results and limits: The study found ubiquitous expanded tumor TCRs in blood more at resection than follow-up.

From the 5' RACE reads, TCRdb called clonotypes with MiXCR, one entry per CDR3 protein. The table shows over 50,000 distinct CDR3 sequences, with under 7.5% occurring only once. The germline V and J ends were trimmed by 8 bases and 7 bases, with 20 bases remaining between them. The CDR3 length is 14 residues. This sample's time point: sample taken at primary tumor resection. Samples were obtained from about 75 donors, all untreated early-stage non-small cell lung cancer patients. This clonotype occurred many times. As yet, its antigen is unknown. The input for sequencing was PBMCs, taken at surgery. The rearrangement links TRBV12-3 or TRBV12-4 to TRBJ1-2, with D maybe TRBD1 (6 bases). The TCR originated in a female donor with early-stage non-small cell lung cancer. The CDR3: CASRAGADGSGYTF. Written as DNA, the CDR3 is TGTGCCAGCCGCGCGGGGGCGGATGGTTCTGGCTACACCTTC.